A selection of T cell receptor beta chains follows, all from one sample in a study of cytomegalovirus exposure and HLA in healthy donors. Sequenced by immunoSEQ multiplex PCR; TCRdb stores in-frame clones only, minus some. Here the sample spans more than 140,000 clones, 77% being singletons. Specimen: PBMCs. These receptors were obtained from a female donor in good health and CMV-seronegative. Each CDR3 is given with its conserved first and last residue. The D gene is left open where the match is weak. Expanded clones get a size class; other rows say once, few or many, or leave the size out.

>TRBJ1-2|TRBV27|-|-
TGTGCCAGCAGTTTATCGTCGCGGGGCGGCTACCCCTTC
CASSLSSRGGYPF
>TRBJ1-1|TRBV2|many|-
TGTGCCAGCAGGGAGGGACGGAACACTGAAGCTTTCTTT
CASREGRNTEAFF
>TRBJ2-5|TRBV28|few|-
TGTGCCAGCAGTCCGTGGCATGTTAACGGGGAGGAGACCCAGTACTTC
CASSPWHVNGEETQYF
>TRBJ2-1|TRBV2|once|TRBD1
TGTGCCAGCAGTCCGGGACAGCTTATTGGTGAGCAGTTCTTC
CASSPGQLIGEQFF
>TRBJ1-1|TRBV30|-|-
TGTGCCTGGAGGGGGGGTTTCGGGGCTAATCGGGGCACTGAAGCTTTCTTT
CAWRGGFGANRGTEAFF
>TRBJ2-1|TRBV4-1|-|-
TGCGCCAGCAGCCAAGGGGTCGACGCCGCGGGATCCTACAATGAGCAGTTCTTC
CASSQGVDAAGSYNEQFF
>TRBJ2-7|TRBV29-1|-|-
TGCAGCGTTGGGGACATCGCCGCCTACGAGCAGTACTTC
CSVGDIAAYEQYF
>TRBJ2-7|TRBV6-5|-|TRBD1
TGTGCCAGCAAGGCAGGGGGCAGTATGTCCTACGAGCAGTACTTC
CASKAGGSMSYEQYF
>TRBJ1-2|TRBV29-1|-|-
TGCAGCGTTGAAGAACTGGAGAACTATGGCTACACCTTC
CSVEELENYGYTF
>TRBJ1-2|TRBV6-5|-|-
TGTGCCAGCAGTTCTACAGGAGACTATGGCTACACCTTC
CASSSTGDYGYTF
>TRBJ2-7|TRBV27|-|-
TGTGCCAGCAGTTCTAGATGGGAGCAGTACTTC
CASSSRWEQYF
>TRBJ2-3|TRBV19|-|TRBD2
TGTGCCAGTAGTTTCGGGAGGGGAGCGGGGGCAAGCACAGATACGCAGTATTTT
CASSFGRGAGASTDTQYF
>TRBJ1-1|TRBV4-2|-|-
TGTGCCAGCAGCCAAGATCACGGGTACGCTATGAGCGCTGAAGCTTTCTTT
CASSQDHGYAMSAEAFF
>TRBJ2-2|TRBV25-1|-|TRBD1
TGTGCCAGCAGCGGGACAGGGGCGAGTGGCACCGGGGAGCTGTTTTTT
CASSGTGASGTGELFF
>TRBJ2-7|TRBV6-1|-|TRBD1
TGTGCCATCTTAGGACAGGGGGCTGTCTACGAGCAGTACTTC
CAILGQGAVYEQYF
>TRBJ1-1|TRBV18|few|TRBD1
TGTGCCAGCTCTGCAGGGGGCCTCAACACTGAAGCTTTCTTT
CASSAGGLNTEAFF
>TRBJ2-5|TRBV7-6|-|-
TGTGCCAGCAGCTTATCGGGAGCGCCTCCCCAAGAGACCCAGTACTTC
CASSLSGAPPQETQYF
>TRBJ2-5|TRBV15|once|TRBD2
TGTGCCACCAGCAGCCCGCGGGGCGGGGGAAGAGAGACCCAGTACTTC
CATSSPRGGGRETQYF
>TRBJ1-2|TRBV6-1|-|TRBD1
TGTGCCAGCAGTGAAGTATTTGACAGGGTGAGCTACACCTTC
CASSEVFDRVSYTF
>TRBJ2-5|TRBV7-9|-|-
TGTGCCAGCAGCCAAAGGCCAGGCATCCAAGAGACCCAGTACTTC
CASSQRPGIQETQYF
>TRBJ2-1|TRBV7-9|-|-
TGTGCCAGCAGCTCTGAGGGTCGCAATGAGCAGTTCTTC
CASSSEGRNEQFF
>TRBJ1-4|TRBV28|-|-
TGTGCCAGCAGTTTAGCCGCAAAAGTGGGAGGTGAAAAACTGTTTTTT
CASSLAAKVGGEKLFF
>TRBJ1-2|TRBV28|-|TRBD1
TGTGCCAGCGGGGACAGGGGGTATAACTATGGCTACACCTTC
CASGDRGYNYGYTF
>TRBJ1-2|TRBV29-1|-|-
TGCAGCGTTGAAGATCGAGTCATAACCTTGAACTATGGCTACACCTTC
CSVEDRVITLNYGYTF
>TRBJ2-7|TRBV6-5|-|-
TGTGCCAGCAGCCTGGGGCCGGCCTACGAGCAGTACTTC
CASSLGPAYEQYF
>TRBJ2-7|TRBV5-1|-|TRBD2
TGCGCCAGCAGCTTGGAGGGACTAGCGGGAGGCGAGCAGTACTTC
CASSLEGLAGGEQYF
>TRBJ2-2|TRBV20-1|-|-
TGCAGTGCTAAGGGGCCCGGGGAGCTGTTTTTT
CSAKGPGELFF
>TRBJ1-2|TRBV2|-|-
TGTGCCAGCAGTGACTCCAACAGGGTAGTGAACTATGGCTACACCTTC
CASSDSNRVVNYGYTF
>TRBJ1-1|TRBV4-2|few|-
TGTGCCAGCAGCCCTGAGCTTAACAGATTGAACACTGAAGCTTTCTTT
CASSPELNRLNTEAFF